The source of this T cell receptor beta chain is a study of blood T cell repertoires in COVID-19. Background on the study: From the United States, Italy and Spain came samples of acute and convalescent COVID-19. PBMCs, B-cell-depleted T cells, or T cells provided the cDNA or gDNA that made up the material.

Germline CDR1 SGHDT, CDR2 YYEEEE. Trimming shortened V by 3 bases and J by 0 bases, and 11 bases separated the two germline ends. The CDR3 runs 15 residues. Original processing notes: For nucleated cells, counts were estimated from reference gene primer amplification. Profiling relied on immunoSEQ multiplex PCR, and the TCRdb table lists in-frame clones only, not all of them. That table supplies the V and J calls and clone size; D and trimming were determined from the DNA. The sample carries about 240,000 clones, about 80% recorded once. The chain combines TRBV5-6 with TRBJ2-3; the D gene is possibly TRBD2 (6 bases). Sequenced: peripheral blood. This clonotype was sampled from a woman of 80 years or more with acute or convalescent COVID-19. The CDR3 sequence is CASSWRAVSTDTQYF. CDR3 in DNA: TGTGCCAGCAGCTGGAGGGCAGTGAGCACAGATACGCAGTATTTT.